The entry below gives a single T cell receptor (beta chain) sequence along with its context. Its antigen is unknown. Clones were sequenced by immunoSEQ multiplex PCR, and TCRdb holds only the in-frame ones, with some missing. Among about 130,000 clones listed, around nine tenths were seen once. The data belong to a study of graft-versus-host responses after intestinal transplantation. Study details: Isolated intestinal, liver-intestinal, or multivisceral transplants had been given to the recipients. The recipients all started with anti-thymocyte globulin induction and then took tacrolimus and steroids for about 3 years. General study findings and limits: The recipient marrow held GvH clones, and some of them showed up first in ileum or blood.

The source material was unstimulated CD4+ T cells sorted from spleen or lymph node cells, sampled before intestinal transplant. The clonotype comes from a human donor who received an intestinal transplant.

The CDR3 DNA is TGTGCCGTACGGTCCCCGGGGGCCAACGTCCTGACTTTC. Amino acids: CAVRSPGANVLTF. This sequence joins TRBV6-1 and TRBJ2-6; no reliable D call. V was shortened by 11 bases and J by 4 bases, with 12 bases between the two germline ends. Germline lookup yields CDR1 MNHNS and CDR2 SASEGT. There are 13 residues in the CDR3.